Sequencing of this T cell receptor (beta chain) was carried out in a study of early T cells in non-severe SARS-CoV-2 infection. Study in general: With bulk RNA from unsorted whole blood as input, sequencing yielded unpaired chains. Study-wide results and limits: Using VDJdb, the matching emphasized anti-spike CD8 responses while missing private and CD4 specificities.

cDNA molecules, individually, were tagged with unique molecular identifiers. TCRdb called the 5' RACE reads again in MiXCR, with one record for every CDR3 protein. The table shows tens of thousands of distinct CDR3 sequences, with roughly 8.4% occurring only once. This clonotype was picked up many times. The antigen remains unidentified. Germline values: CDR1 MGHRA, CDR2 YSYEKL. Trimming took off 3 bases at V and 0 bases at J, with 15 bases between the two ends. The CDR3 extends over 18 amino acids. This TCR was recovered from an adult who was a healthcare worker with PCR-confirmed SARS-CoV-2 infection or an uninfected control (not recorded which). The sample was whole blood. The gene calls are TRBV4-1 and TRBJ2-6, with D possibly being TRBD1 or TRBD2 (5 bases each). As DNA, the CDR3 is TGCGCCAGCAGCCACGAAAGGGGACGGGGCTCTGGGGCCAACGTCCTGACTTTC. This gives the protein CASSHERGRGSGANVLTF.